The clone carrying this T cell receptor beta chain was recorded only once. Because the CDR3 is missing its conserved closing phenylalanine or tryptophan, this is likely a read error. From approximately 0.5 ug of total RNA, TCR beta-specific cDNA was reverse-transcribed using a constant-region primer. For TCR beta, libraries were produced by three nested multiplex PCR rounds using slightly modified ARM-PCR. TRBV1-TRBV30 forward primers paired with a C-beta reverse primer were used in the first two PCR rounds, which ran around 10 cycles each. TCRdb re-analysed the multiplex PCR reads in MiXCR, keeping a single row per CDR3 protein. The data contain approximately 37,000 distinct CDR3 sequences, 70% to 85% of them singletons. The data were taken from a study of tumor-infiltrating lymphocytes in primary liver carcinoma. Investigators took RNA and DNA out together from roughly 21-30 mg of unsorted bulk tissue. Primary liver carcinoma, confirmed by histopathology, was surgically resected.

The CDR3 runs to 16 residues. V lost 7 bases and J 2 bases, leaving 24 bases between the germline ends. Per the germline V gene, CDR1 is SQVTM and CDR2 is ANQGSEA. Sequenced: liver tumor tissue from sampling region 4. Indicated subset: tumor region T4, right-lateral pole. The source is a man aged 35-49 years with primary liver carcinoma and hepatitis B virus infection. J is TRBJ2-7 and V is TRBV29-1; the D gene is possibly TRBD1 (6 bases). The CDR3 spells CSAMTSGTGTPYEQYI. DNA for the CDR3: TGCAGCGCTATGACATCTGGGACCGGGACACCCTACGAGCAGTACATC.